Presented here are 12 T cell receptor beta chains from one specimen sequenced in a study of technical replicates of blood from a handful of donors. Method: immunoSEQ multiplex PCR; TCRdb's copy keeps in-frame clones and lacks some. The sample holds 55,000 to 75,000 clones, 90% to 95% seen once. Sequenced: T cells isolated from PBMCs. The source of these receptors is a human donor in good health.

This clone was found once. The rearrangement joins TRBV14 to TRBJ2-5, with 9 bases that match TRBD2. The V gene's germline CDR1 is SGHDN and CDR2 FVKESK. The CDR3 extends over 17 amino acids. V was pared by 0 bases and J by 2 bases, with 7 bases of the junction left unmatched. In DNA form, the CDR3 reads TGTGCCAGCAGCCAAGAAACGGCTAGCGGGAATCAAGAGACCCAGTACTTC. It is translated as CASSQETASGNQETQYF. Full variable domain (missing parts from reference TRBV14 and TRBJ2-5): EAGVTQFPSHSVIEKGQTVTLRCDPISGHDNLYWYRRVMGKEIKFLLHFVKESKQDESGMPNNRFLAERTGGTYSTLKVQPAELEDSGVYFCASSQETASGNQETQYFGPGTRLLVL.

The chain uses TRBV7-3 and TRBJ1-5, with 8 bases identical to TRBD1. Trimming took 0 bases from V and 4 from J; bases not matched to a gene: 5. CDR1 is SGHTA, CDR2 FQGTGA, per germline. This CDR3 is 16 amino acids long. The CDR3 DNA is TGTGCCAGCAGCTTAACAACCGGGACAGGTAATCAGCCCCAGCATTTT. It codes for CASSLTTGTGNQPQHF.

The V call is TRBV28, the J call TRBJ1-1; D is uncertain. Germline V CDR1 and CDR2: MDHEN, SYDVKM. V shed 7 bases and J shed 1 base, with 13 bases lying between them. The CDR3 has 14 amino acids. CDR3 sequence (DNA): TGTGCCAGCAACGAGTTGGGCCAGAACACTGAAGCTTTCTTT. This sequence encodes CASNELGQNTEAFF.

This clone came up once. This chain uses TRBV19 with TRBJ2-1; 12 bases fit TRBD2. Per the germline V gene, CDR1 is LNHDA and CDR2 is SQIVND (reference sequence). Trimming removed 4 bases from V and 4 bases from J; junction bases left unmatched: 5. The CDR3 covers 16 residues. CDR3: CASSKRTSGTYNEQFF. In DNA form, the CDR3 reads TGTGCCAGTAGTAAACGGACTAGCGGGACTTACAATGAGCAGTTCTTC.

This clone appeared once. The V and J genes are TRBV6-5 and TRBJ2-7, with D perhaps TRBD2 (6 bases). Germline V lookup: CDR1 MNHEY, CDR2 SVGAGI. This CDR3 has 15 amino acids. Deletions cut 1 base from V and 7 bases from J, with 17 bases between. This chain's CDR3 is CASSYLAEAGGEQYF. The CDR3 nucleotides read TGTGCCAGCAGTTACTTGGCCGAAGCTGGGGGGGAGCAGTACTTC.

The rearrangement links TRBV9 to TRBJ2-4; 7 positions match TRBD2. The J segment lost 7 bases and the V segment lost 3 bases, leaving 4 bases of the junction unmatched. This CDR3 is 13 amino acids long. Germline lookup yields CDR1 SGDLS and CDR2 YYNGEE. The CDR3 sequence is CASSGEGYNIQYF. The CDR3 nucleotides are TGTGCCAGCAGCGGGGAGGGATATAACATTCAGTACTTC.

In DNA form, the CDR3 reads TGTGCCAGCAGTTCACAGGGACTAGCGGGAGGATACGAGCAGTACTTC. Residues: CASSSQGLAGGYEQYF. This chain joins TRBV27 and TRBJ2-7; TRBD2 matches 15 bases. The CDR3 runs to 16 residues. Trimming removed 4 bases from V and 4 bases from J; junction bases left unmatched: 5. Germline V lookup: CDR1 MNHEY, CDR2 SMNVEV (reference sequence).

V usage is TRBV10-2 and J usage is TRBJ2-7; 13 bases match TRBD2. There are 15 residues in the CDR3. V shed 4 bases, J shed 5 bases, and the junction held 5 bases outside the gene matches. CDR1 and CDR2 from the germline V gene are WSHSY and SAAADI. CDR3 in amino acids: CASSGGTSGNHEQYF. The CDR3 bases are TGCGCCAGCAGTGGGGGGACTAGCGGGAACCACGAGCAGTACTTC.

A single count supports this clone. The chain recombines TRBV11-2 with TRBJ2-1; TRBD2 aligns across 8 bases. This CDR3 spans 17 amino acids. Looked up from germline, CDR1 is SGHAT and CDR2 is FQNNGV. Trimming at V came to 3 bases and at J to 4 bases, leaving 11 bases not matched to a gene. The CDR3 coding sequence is TGTGCCAGCAGCTTCGGACGAAGCGGGAGCCCATACAATGAGCAGTTCTTC. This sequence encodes CASSFGRSGSPYNEQFF.

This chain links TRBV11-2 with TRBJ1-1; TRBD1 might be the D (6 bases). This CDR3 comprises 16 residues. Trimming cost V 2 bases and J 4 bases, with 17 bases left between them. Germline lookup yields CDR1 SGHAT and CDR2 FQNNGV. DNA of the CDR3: TGTGCCAGCAGCTTAATCCGGCGGGGGGGCGGCACTGAAGCTTTCTTT. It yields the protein CASSLIRRGGGTEAFF.

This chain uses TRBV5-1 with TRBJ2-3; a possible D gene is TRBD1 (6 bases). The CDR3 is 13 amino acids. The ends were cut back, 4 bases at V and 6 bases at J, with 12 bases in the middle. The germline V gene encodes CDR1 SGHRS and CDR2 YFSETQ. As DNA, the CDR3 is TGCGCCAGCAGCCTACAGGGTGGGGATACGCAGTATTTT. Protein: CASSLQGGDTQYF.

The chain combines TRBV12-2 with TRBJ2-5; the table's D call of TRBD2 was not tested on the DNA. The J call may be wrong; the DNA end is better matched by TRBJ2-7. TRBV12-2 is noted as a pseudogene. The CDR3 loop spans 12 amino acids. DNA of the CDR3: TGTGCAAGTCACATGCGGGTCTACGAGCAGTACTTC. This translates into CASHMRVYEQYF.